The sequence of this TCR beta chain was determined in a study of blood T cell repertoires in COVID-19. Study information: T cells, B-cell-depleted T cells, or PBMCs provided the cDNA or gDNA that served as material.

Authors' data handling: Estimation of nucleated cell counts was performed using reference gene primer amplification. Sequencing was performed with immunoSEQ multiplex PCR; in TCRdb, only in-frame clones are kept and a portion is missing. That table is the source of V, J and clone size, and D and trimming were worked out from the DNA. This sample carries about 44,000 clones, 88% of them seen once, and the ten largest clones take approximately 1.3%. Unmatched junction bases numbered 2, after V lost 4 bases and J lost 3 bases. Germline V gene lookup returns CDR1 MGHRA and CDR2 YSYEKL. The CDR3 has 15 residues.

V is TRBV4-1 and J is TRBJ2-1; 11 nucleotides line up with TRBD2. The sequenced material came from peripheral blood. The receptor was isolated from a woman in her 40s with acute or convalescent COVID-19. The CDR3 loop reads CASSRTSGGYNEQFF. The CDR3 DNA reads as TGCGCCAGCAGCCGCACTAGCGGGGGCTACAATGAGCAGTTCTTC.